The rows below give T cell receptor beta chains drawn from one sample of a study of T cell changes during pregnancy in multiple sclerosis. Repertoires were generated with immunoSEQ multiplex PCR, while TCRdb's copy carries only in-frame clones and drops some. The sample contains 93,000 or so clones, more than 85% of which appear only once. The material sequenced was peripheral blood, taken before pregnancy. These receptors all stem from a female donor with multiple sclerosis, enrolled in a pregnancy study. Each CDR3 is given with its conserved first and last residue. D genes are given only for firm matches. The size entry is marked missing in some rows and otherwise reads once, few, many or a size class.

j_gene: TRBJ2-5; v_gene: TRBV18; abundance: -; d_gene: -; CDR3aa: CASSPAGETQYF; CDR3nt: TGTGCCAGCTCCCCCGCGGGAGAGACCCAGTACTTC
j_gene: TRBJ1-4; v_gene: TRBV28; abundance: once; d_gene: -; CDR3aa: CASTPGTLEAANEKLFF; CDR3nt: TGTGCCAGCACCCCCGGAACATTGGAGGCGGCTAATGAAAAACTGTTTTTT
j_gene: TRBJ2-5; v_gene: TRBV7-8; abundance: once; d_gene: -; CDR3aa: CASSLSRAPGETQYF; CDR3nt: TGTGCCAGCAGCTTATCCAGGGCTCCCGGGGAGACCCAGTACTTC
j_gene: TRBJ1-2; v_gene: TRBV10-3; abundance: -; d_gene: TRBD1; CDR3aa: CAIPSPRDSLYGYTF; CDR3nt: TGTGCCATACCCTCGCCCCGGGACAGCCTCTATGGCTACACCTTC
j_gene: TRBJ1-5; v_gene: TRBV10-1; abundance: -; d_gene: -; CDR3aa: CASSDRPRNQPQHF; CDR3nt: TGCGCCAGCAGTGACAGGCCTCGCAATCAGCCCCAGCATTTT
j_gene: TRBJ1-4; v_gene: TRBV5-1; abundance: few; d_gene: TRBD1; CDR3aa: CASSFTGVGNEKLFF; CDR3nt: TGCGCCAGCAGCTTTACAGGGGTGGGTAATGAAAAACTGTTTTTT
j_gene: TRBJ2-7; v_gene: TRBV6-1; abundance: -; d_gene: TRBD1; CDR3aa: CASSRGQDYEQYF; CDR3nt: TGTGCCAGCAGCAGGGGACAGGATTACGAGCAGTACTTC
j_gene: TRBJ1-2; v_gene: TRBV4-1; abundance: -; d_gene: TRBD1; CDR3aa: CASSQVGTGGWGYTF; CDR3nt: TGCGCCAGCAGCCAAGTAGGGACAGGGGGCTGGGGCTACACCTTC
j_gene: TRBJ2-6; v_gene: TRBV27; abundance: -; d_gene: -; CDR3aa: CASSSGSGANVLTF; CDR3nt: TGTGCCAGCAGTTCAGGGTCTGGGGCCAACGTCCTGACTTTC
j_gene: TRBJ2-7; v_gene: TRBV4-1; abundance: -; d_gene: -; CDR3aa: CASSQGRAGEQYF; CDR3nt: TGCGCCAGCAGCCAAGGCCGAGCGGGTGAGCAGTACTTC
j_gene: TRBJ1-2; v_gene: TRBV19; abundance: -; d_gene: TRBD1; CDR3aa: CASSPHRGLEGYTF; CDR3nt: TGTGCCAGTAGTCCCCACAGGGGCTTGGAAGGCTACACCTTC
j_gene: TRBJ2-1; v_gene: TRBV19; abundance: -; d_gene: TRBD2; CDR3aa: CASSTSGGYNEQFF; CDR3nt: TGTGCCAGTAGTACCAGCGGGGGCTACAATGAGCAGTTCTTC
j_gene: TRBJ1-5; v_gene: TRBV19; abundance: -; d_gene: -; CDR3aa: CASSRAVYSNQPQHF; CDR3nt: TGTGCCAGTAGTAGGGCAGTTTATAGCAATCAGCCCCAGCATTTT
j_gene: TRBJ1-1; v_gene: TRBV27; abundance: -; d_gene: TRBD1; CDR3aa: CASSLSKGGIEAFF; CDR3nt: TGTGCCAGCAGTTTATCGAAAGGGGGCATTGAAGCTTTCTTT
j_gene: TRBJ1-2; v_gene: TRBV4-1; abundance: -; d_gene: -; CDR3aa: CAAAGGRGYTF; CDR3nt: TGCGCCGCTGCCGGGGGACGTGGCTACACCTTC
j_gene: TRBJ2-2; v_gene: TRBV7-2; abundance: -; d_gene: TRBD2; CDR3aa: CASSLNGGTGELFF; CDR3nt: TGTGCCAGCAGCTTAAACGGGGGGACCGGGGAGCTGTTTTTT
j_gene: TRBJ2-5; v_gene: TRBV13; abundance: many; d_gene: TRBD1; CDR3aa: CASSLRGQGEETQYF; CDR3nt: TGTGCCAGCAGCTTAAGGGGACAGGGCGAAGAGACCCAGTACTTC
j_gene: TRBJ1-1; v_gene: TRBV11-2; abundance: -; d_gene: TRBD1; CDR3aa: CASSLARTGANTEAFF; CDR3nt: TGTGCCAGCAGCTTAGCCCGGACAGGGGCGAACACTGAAGCTTTCTTT
j_gene: TRBJ2-5; v_gene: TRBV10-3; abundance: -; d_gene: TRBD1; CDR3aa: CAISWGQGEGETQYF; CDR3nt: TGTGCCATCAGTTGGGGACAGGGGGAAGGGGAGACCCAGTACTTC
j_gene: TRBJ1-1; v_gene: TRBV5-4; abundance: -; d_gene: -; CDR3aa: CASSFSGSLMNTEAFF; CDR3nt: TGTGCCAGCAGCTTTTCGGGGAGCCTCATGAACACTGAAGCTTTCTTT
j_gene: TRBJ2-1; v_gene: TRBV27; abundance: -; d_gene: TRBD2; CDR3aa: CASSLIPGSGSPAYNEQFF; CDR3nt: TGTGCCAGCAGTTTAATTCCTGGTAGCGGGAGCCCGGCCTACAATGAGCAGTTCTTC
j_gene: TRBJ2-3; v_gene: TRBV4-2; abundance: -; d_gene: TRBD1; CDR3aa: CASSQDGQGVYDTQYF; CDR3nt: TGTGCCAGCAGCCAAGATGGGCAGGGGGTCTATGATACGCAGTATTTT
j_gene: TRBJ2-5; v_gene: TRBV6-5; abundance: -; d_gene: -; CDR3aa: CASSYRFDSQETQYF; CDR3nt: TGTGCCAGCAGTTACAGGTTCGACAGCCAAGAGACCCAGTACTTC
j_gene: TRBJ1-1; v_gene: TRBV10-3; abundance: -; d_gene: -; CDR3aa: CAISDRGNTEAFF; CDR3nt: TGTGCCATCAGTGACCGAGGGAACACTGAAGCTTTCTTT
j_gene: TRBJ2-7; v_gene: TRBV18; abundance: once; d_gene: TRBD1; CDR3aa: CASSAGQVYEQYF; CDR3nt: TGTGCCAGCTCCGCGGGACAGGTCTACGAGCAGTACTTC
j_gene: TRBJ1-5; v_gene: TRBV28; abundance: once; d_gene: -; CDR3aa: CASSLSGGYGNQPQHF; CDR3nt: TGTGCCAGCAGTTTATCGGGGGGCTATGGCAATCAGCCCCAGCATTTT
j_gene: TRBJ1-5; v_gene: TRBV4-1; abundance: once; d_gene: TRBD1; CDR3aa: CASSQEDREGQPQHF; CDR3nt: TGCGCCAGCAGCCAAGAGGACAGGGAAGGGCAGCCCCAGCATTTT
j_gene: TRBJ2-3; v_gene: TRBV7-3; abundance: once; d_gene: TRBD1; CDR3aa: CASRAQGRTTDTQYF; CDR3nt: TGTGCCAGCAGGGCACAGGGGCGTACCACAGATACGCAGTATTTT
j_gene: TRBJ1-6; v_gene: TRBV19; abundance: once; d_gene: -; CDR3aa: CASSLRENSPNSPLHF; CDR3nt: TGTGCCAGTAGTTTGCGGGAGAATTCCCCTAATTCACCCCTCCACTTT
j_gene: TRBJ1-1; v_gene: TRBV7-9; abundance: -; d_gene: TRBD1; CDR3aa: CASRGTGGLHTEAFF; CDR3nt: TGTGCCAGCAGAGGGACAGGGGGGCTCCACACTGAAGCTTTCTTT
j_gene: TRBJ1-5; v_gene: TRBV6-5; abundance: -; d_gene: -; CDR3aa: CASSYLYNQPQHF; CDR3nt: TGTGCCAGCAGTTACCTTTACAATCAGCCCCAGCATTTT
j_gene: TRBJ1-2; v_gene: TRBV5-4; abundance: few; d_gene: TRBD1; CDR3aa: CASSPPRTGGYYGYTF; CDR3nt: TGTGCCAGCAGCCCCCCCAGGACAGGGGGTTATTATGGCTACACCTTC
j_gene: TRBJ2-7; v_gene: TRBV4-2; abundance: -; d_gene: TRBD1; CDR3aa: CASSQDRQQGSNEQYF; CDR3nt: TGTGCCAGCAGCCAAGATAGGCAACAGGGGAGTAACGAGCAGTACTTC
j_gene: TRBJ2-7; v_gene: TRBV28; abundance: -; d_gene: TRBD2; CDR3aa: CASSFLRLAGSYEQYF; CDR3nt: TGTGCCAGCAGTTTCCTCCGACTAGCGGGTTCCTACGAGCAGTACTTC
j_gene: TRBJ1-1; v_gene: TRBV30; abundance: few; d_gene: -; CDR3aa: CAGRIRGWTEAFF; CDR3nt: TGTGCCGGGAGGATCAGGGGTTGGACTGAAGCTTTCTTT
j_gene: TRBJ2-7; v_gene: TRBV2; abundance: -; d_gene: TRBD1; CDR3aa: CASSHLAGTGDYEQYF; CDR3nt: TGTGCCAGCAGCCACCTGGCCGGGACAGGGGACTACGAGCAGTACTTC
j_gene: TRBJ2-7; v_gene: TRBV28; abundance: -; d_gene: TRBD1; CDR3aa: CASIATGALGEQYF; CDR3nt: TGTGCCAGCATCGCGACAGGGGCTCTGGGCGAGCAGTACTTC
j_gene: TRBJ1-2; v_gene: TRBV5-4; abundance: -; d_gene: -; CDR3aa: CASSKTATLGYGYTF; CDR3nt: TGTGCCAGCAGCAAGACAGCGACGCTGGGCTATGGCTACACCTTC
j_gene: TRBJ1-6; v_gene: TRBV2; abundance: -; d_gene: -; CDR3aa: CASSESRGESSPLHF; CDR3nt: TGTGCCAGCAGTGAATCCAGGGGCGAAAGTTCACCCCTCCACTTT
j_gene: TRBJ1-2; v_gene: TRBV7-9; abundance: -; d_gene: -; CDR3aa: CASGFQGYGYTF; CDR3nt: TGTGCCAGCGGGTTCCAGGGCTATGGCTACACCTTC
j_gene: TRBJ2-7; v_gene: TRBV29-1; abundance: -; d_gene: TRBD2; CDR3aa: CSVSGTRGGEQYF; CDR3nt: TGCAGCGTTTCCGGGACCCGGGGGGGCGAGCAGTACTTC
j_gene: TRBJ1-1; v_gene: TRBV29-1; abundance: few; d_gene: -; CDR3aa: CSVILTPEAFF; CDR3nt: TGCAGCGTTATCCTGACTCCTGAAGCTTTCTTT
j_gene: TRBJ2-1; v_gene: TRBV6-6; abundance: -; d_gene: TRBD2; CDR3aa: CASSRTSGGAWNEQFF; CDR3nt: TGTGCCAGCAGTCGGACTAGCGGGGGCGCTTGGAATGAGCAGTTCTTC
j_gene: TRBJ2-3; v_gene: TRBV5-1; abundance: -; d_gene: TRBD2; CDR3aa: CASSSLTSGSTDTQYF; CDR3nt: TGCGCCAGCAGCTCGCTGACTAGCGGTAGCACAGATACGCAGTATTTT
j_gene: TRBJ1-4; v_gene: TRBV14; abundance: -; d_gene: TRBD1; CDR3aa: CASSDPGQANEKLFF; CDR3nt: TGTGCCAGCAGCGACCCGGGACAGGCTAATGAAAAACTGTTTTTT
j_gene: TRBJ2-7; v_gene: TRBV18; abundance: -; d_gene: TRBD2; CDR3aa: CASSPPRTSGTIEQYF; CDR3nt: TGTGCCAGCTCACCACCGAGGACTAGCGGAACCATCGAGCAGTACTTC
j_gene: TRBJ2-6; v_gene: TRBV27; abundance: -; d_gene: -; CDR3aa: CASSTSSHQAGGPSGANVLTF; CDR3nt: -
j_gene: TRBJ2-3; v_gene: TRBV4-1; abundance: -; d_gene: -; CDR3aa: CASSQVDLVATDTQYF; CDR3nt: TGCGCCAGCAGCCAAGTCGATCTAGTCGCCACAGATACGCAGTATTTT
j_gene: TRBJ1-4; v_gene: TRBV19; abundance: -; d_gene: -; CDR3aa: CASSPWRHGGTNEKLFF; CDR3nt: TGTGCCAGTAGCCCGTGGAGACACGGGGGAACTAATGAAAAACTGTTTTTT
j_gene: TRBJ1-2; v_gene: TRBV27; abundance: -; d_gene: TRBD1; CDR3aa: CASGDSPSAPHGYTF; CDR3nt: TGTGCCAGCGGGGACAGCCCCTCAGCCCCTCATGGCTACACCTTC